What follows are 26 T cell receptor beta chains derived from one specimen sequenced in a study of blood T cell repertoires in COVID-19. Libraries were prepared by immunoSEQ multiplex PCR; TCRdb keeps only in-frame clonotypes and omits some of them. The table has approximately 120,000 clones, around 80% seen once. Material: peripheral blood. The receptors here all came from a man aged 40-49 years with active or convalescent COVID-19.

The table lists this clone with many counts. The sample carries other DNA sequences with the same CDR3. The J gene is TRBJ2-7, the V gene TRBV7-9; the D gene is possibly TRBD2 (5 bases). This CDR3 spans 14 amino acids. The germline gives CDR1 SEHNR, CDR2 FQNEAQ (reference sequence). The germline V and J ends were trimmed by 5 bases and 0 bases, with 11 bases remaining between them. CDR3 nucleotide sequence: TGTGCCAGCAGCCCCCTACGGGGCTCCTACGAGCAGTACTTC. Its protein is CASSPLRGSYEQYF.

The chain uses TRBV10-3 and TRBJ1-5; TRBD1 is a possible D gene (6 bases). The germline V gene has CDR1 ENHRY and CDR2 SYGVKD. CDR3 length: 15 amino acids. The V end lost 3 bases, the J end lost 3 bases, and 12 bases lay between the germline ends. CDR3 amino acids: CAISDSGAVNQPQHF. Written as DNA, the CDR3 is TGTGCCATCAGTGACTCAGGGGCTGTCAATCAGCCCCAGCATTTT.

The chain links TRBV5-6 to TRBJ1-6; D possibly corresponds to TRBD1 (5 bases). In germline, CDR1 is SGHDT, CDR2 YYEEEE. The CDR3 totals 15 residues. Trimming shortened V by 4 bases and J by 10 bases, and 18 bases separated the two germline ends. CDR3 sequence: CASSPGPGEKSPLHF. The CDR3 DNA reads TGTGCCAGCAGCCCCGGTCCGGGGGAGAAATCACCCCTCCACTTT. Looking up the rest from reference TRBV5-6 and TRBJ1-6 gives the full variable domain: DAGVTQSPTHLIKTRGQQVTLRCSPKSGHDTVSWYQQALGQGPQFIFQYYEEEERQRGNFPDRFSGHQFPNYSSELNVNALLLGDSALYLCASSPGPGEKSPLHFGNGTRLTVT.

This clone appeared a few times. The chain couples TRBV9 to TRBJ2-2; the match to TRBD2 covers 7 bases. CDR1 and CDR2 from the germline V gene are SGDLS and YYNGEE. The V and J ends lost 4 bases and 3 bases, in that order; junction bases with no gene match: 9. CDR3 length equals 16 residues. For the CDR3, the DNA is TGTGCCAGCAGCATAAGCGGGAATCGGGACACCGGGGAGCTGTTTTTT. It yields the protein CASSISGNRDTGELFF.

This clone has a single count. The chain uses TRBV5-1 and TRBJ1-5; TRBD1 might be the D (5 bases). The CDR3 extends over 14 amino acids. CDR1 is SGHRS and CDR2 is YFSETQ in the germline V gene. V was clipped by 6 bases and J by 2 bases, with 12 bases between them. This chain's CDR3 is CASKVGDGNQPQHF. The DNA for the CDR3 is TGCGCCAGCAAGGTAGGGGATGGCAATCAGCCCCAGCATTTT.

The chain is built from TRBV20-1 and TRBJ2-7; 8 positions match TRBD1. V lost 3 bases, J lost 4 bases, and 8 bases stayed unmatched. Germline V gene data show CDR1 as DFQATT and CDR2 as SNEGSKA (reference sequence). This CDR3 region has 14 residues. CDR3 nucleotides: TGCAGTGCTAGTGACGGGACAGGCGAATACGAGCAGTACTTC. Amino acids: CSASDGTGEYEQYF.

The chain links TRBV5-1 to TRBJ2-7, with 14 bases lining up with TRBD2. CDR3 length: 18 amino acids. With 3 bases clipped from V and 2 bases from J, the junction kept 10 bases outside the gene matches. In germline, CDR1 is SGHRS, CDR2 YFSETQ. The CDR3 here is CASSSGTSGSRAAYEQYF. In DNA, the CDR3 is TGCGCCAGCAGCTCAGGGACTAGCGGGAGCCGCGCGGCCTACGAGCAGTACTTC.

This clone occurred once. The chain's CDR3 is CASSETNSGNTIYF. In nucleotides, the CDR3 is TGCGCCAGCAGTGAGACAAACTCTGGAAACACCATATATTTT. The gene calls are TRBV10-1 and TRBJ1-3; D gene uncertain. Germline V CDR1 and CDR2: WNHNN, SYGVQD (reference sequence). V shed 2 bases and J shed 0 bases, with 5 bases lying between them. The CDR3 sequence is 14 residues long.

The CDR3 DNA is TGTGCCAGCAGCCAAGGAGCCCAGCGTGGTACCGGGGAGCTGTTTTTT. The encoded protein is CASSQGAQRGTGELFF. The V gene is TRBV11-2, the J gene TRBJ2-2; D is unresolved. Germline V gene data show CDR1 as SGHAT and CDR2 as FQNNGV. With 5 bases removed from V and 5 bases from J, the gap between germline ends came to 18 bases. The CDR3 is 16 amino acids.

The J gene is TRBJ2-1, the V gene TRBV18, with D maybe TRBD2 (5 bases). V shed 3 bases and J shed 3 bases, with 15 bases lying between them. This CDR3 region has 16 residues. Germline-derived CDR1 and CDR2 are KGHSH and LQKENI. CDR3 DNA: TGTGCCAGCTCACCGACGGACTCGTTATTCTACAATGAGCAGTTCTTC. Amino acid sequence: CASSPTDSLFYNEQFF.

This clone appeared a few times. Here the CDR3 reads CASSSPLRNSPLHF. The CDR3 DNA reads as TGTGCCAGCAGTTCCCCCCTCCGTAATTCACCCCTCCACTTT. The chain joins TRBV28 to TRBJ1-6; D gene uncertain. Germline values: CDR1 MDHEN, CDR2 SYDVKM. V lost 4 bases to trimming and J lost 6 bases, with 10 bases between them. This CDR3 region has 14 residues. The full variable domain, its missing parts supplied by reference TRBV28 and TRBJ1-6, is DVKVTQSSRYLVKRTGEKVFLECVQDMDHENMFWYRQDPGLGLRLIYFSYDVKMKEKGDIPEGYSVSREKKERFSLILESASTNQTSMYLCASSSPLRNSPLHFGNGTRLTVT.

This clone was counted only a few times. CDR3 nucleotides: TGTGCCAGCAGCCCCTCGGCGGATAGCAATCAGCCCCAGCATTTT. Amino acids: CASSPSADSNQPQHF. This chain links TRBV3-1 (or the pseudogene TRBV3-2) with TRBJ1-5; D unclear. The CDR3 has 15 amino acids. Trimming pared 4 bases from V and 0 bases from J, leaving 10 bases between. Germline assignment: CDR1 LGHDT and CDR2 YNNKEL (reference sequence).

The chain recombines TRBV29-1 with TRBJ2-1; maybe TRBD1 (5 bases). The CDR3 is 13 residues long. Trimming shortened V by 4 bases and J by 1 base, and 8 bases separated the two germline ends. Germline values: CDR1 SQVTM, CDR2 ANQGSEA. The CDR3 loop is CSVGQGSYNEQFF. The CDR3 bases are TGCAGCGTTGGTCAGGGTTCCTACAATGAGCAGTTCTTC.

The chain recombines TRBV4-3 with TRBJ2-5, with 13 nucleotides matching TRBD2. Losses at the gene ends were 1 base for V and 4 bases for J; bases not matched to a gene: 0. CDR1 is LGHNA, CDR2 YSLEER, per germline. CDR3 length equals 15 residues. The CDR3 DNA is TGCGCCAGCAGCCAAGGGACTAGCGGGGGAGAGACCCAGTACTTC. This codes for CASSQGTSGGETQYF.

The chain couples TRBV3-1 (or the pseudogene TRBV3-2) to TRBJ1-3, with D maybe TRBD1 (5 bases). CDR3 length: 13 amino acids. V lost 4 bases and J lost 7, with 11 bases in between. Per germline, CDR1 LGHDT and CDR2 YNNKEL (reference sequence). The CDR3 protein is CASSLPGRNTIYF. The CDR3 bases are TGTGCCAGCAGCCTACCAGGGAGGAACACCATATATTTT.

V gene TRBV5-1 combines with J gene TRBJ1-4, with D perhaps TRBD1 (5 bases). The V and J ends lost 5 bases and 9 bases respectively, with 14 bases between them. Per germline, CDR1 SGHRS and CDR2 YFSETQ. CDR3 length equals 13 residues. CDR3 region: CASRPTGEQKLFF. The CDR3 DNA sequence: TGCGCCAGCAGACCGACGGGGGAGCAAAAACTGTTTTTT.

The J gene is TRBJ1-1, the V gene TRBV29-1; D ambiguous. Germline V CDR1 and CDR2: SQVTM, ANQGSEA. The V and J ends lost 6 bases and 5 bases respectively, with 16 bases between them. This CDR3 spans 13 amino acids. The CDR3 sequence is CSVTRSVATEAFF. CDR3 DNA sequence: TGCAGCGTGACCCGGAGCGTTGCGACTGAAGCTTTCTTT.

CDR3 sequence reads: CASRGNRPYGYTF. The CDR3 region has the DNA TGTGCCAGCAGAGGGAACAGGCCCTATGGCTACACCTTC. The chain recombines TRBV9 with TRBJ1-2, with a possible D match to TRBD1 (5 bases). Per the germline V gene, CDR1 is SGDLS and CDR2 is YYNGEE. The CDR3 has 13 amino acids. With 5 bases removed from V and 4 bases from J, the gap between germline ends came to 12 bases. Full variable domain (rest looked up from reference TRBV9 and TRBJ1-2): DSGVTQTPKHLITATGQRVTLRCSPRSGDLSVYWYQQSLDQGLQFLIQYYNGEERAKGNILERFSAQQFPDLHSELNLSSLELGDSALYFCASRGNRPYGYTFGSGTRLTVV.

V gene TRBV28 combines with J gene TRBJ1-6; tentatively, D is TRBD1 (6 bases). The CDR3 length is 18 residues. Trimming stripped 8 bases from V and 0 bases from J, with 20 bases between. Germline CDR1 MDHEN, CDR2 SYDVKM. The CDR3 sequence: CASYDPGGPSSYNSPLHF. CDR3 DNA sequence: TGTGCCAGCTACGACCCCGGGGGGCCAAGCTCCTATAATTCACCCCTCCACTTT.

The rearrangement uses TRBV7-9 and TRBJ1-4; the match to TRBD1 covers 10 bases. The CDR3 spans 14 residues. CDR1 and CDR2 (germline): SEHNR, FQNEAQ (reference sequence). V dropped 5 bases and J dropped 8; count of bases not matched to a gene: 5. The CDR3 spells CASSTGQGDEKLFF. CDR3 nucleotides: TGTGCCAGCAGCACCGGACAGGGGGACGAAAAACTGTTTTTT.

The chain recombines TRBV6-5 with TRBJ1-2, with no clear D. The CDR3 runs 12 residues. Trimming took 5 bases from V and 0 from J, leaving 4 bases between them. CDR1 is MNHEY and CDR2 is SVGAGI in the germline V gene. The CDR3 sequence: CASSPTNYGYTF. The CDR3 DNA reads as TGTGCCAGCAGTCCCACTAACTATGGCTACACCTTC.

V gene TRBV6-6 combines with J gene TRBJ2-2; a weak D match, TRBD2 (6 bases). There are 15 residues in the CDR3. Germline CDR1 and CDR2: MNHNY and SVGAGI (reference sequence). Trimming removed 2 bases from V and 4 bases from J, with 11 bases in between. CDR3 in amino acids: CASSYLGSGTGELFF. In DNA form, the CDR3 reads TGTGCCAGCAGTTACCTCGGGAGCGGCACCGGGGAGCTGTTTTTT.

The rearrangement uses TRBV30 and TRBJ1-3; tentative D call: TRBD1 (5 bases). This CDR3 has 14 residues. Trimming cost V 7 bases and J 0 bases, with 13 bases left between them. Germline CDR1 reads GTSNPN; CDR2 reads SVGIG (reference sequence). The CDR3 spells CASTTALSGNTIYF. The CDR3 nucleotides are TGTGCCTCGACGACAGCTCTCTCTGGAAACACCATATATTTT.

The CDR3 DNA is TGTGCCAGCAGCGCGGATTGGGGTGGGACTAGCGGGGGCCGGGATGAGCAGTTCTTC. Amino acids: CASSADWGGTSGGRDEQFF. V gene TRBV9 combines with J gene TRBJ2-1, with 14 bases fitting TRBD2. CDR1 SGDLS and CDR2 YYNGEE come from the germline V gene. The CDR3 sequence is 19 residues long. With 3 bases clipped from V and 8 bases from J, the junction kept 16 bases outside the gene matches.

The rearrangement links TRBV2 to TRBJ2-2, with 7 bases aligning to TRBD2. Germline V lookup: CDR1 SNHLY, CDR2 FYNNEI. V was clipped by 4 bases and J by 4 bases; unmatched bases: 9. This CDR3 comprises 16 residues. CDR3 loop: CASSGSGGRVTGELFF. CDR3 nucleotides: TGTGCCAGCAGTGGATCGGGCGGGAGAGTCACCGGGGAGCTGTTTTTT.

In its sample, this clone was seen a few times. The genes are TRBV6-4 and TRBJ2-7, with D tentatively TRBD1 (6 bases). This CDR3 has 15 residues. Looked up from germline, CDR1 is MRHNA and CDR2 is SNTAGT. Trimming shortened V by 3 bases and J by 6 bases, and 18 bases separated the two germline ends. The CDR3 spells CASSEWGQGPLEQYF. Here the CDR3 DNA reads TGTGCCAGCAGTGAGTGGGGGCAGGGGCCCCTCGAGCAGTACTTC.